This is a list of T cell receptor beta chains from one sample in a study of CD8 T cells in ankylosing spondylitis. TCRdb analysed the 5' RACE reads with MiXCR anew, one entry per CDR3 protein. Among roughly 440,000 distinct CDR3 sequences listed, roughly 15% were seen once. The specimen was blood, either unsorted or a sorted T cell fraction (not recorded which). Receptors were obtained from a male donor with ankylosing spondylitis. Each CDR3 is given with its conserved first and last residue. The order of the fields is CDR3 DNA, CDR3 protein, D gene, clone size, V gene, J gene. The D gene is left open where the match is weak. Part of the rows lack a size; the others show once, few, many or a class for expanded clones.

TGTGCCATCAGGAGAGGACAGTTGAACACTGAAGCTTTCTTT	CAIRRGQLNTEAFF	-	few	TRBV10-3	TRBJ1-1
TGTGCCAGCAGCCAGCTGGGCGCGGGACGAGGAACAGATACGCAGTATTTT	CASSQLGAGRGTDTQYF	-	few	TRBV4-2	TRBJ2-3
TGTGCCAGCAGTCCCCAGGGGGCTGGGAACATTCAGTACTTC	CASSPQGAGNIQYF	TRBD1	-	TRBV28	TRBJ2-4
TGTGCCACCCAGGGGAACTCCTACGAGCAGTACTTC	CATQGNSYEQYF	-	-	TRBV7-8	TRBJ2-7
TGCAGCGTTGAAGAGGGGGGAGGGACAGAGCAGTTCTTC	CSVEEGGGTEQFF	-	-	TRBV29-1	TRBJ2-1
TGCAGTACTAGGTCGGGGTTGAACTCCTACAATGAGCAGTTCTTC	CSTRSGLNSYNEQFF	-	-	TRBV20-1	TRBJ2-1
TGCGCCAGCAGCCGAGACGGCAGGAACTACGAGCAGTACTTC	CASSRDGRNYEQYF	-	many	TRBV4-1	TRBJ2-7
TGCGCCAGCAGCTTTATGACAGGCCCCTCTGGGGCCAACGTCCTGACTTTC	CASSFMTGPSGANVLTF	-	-	TRBV5-1	TRBJ2-6
TGTGCCAGCTCACCACGCCAGGCGGAGATGAACACTGAAGCTTTCTTT	CASSPRQAEMNTEAFF	-	-	TRBV18	TRBJ1-1
TGTGCCAGCAGTCAGGGTAATCAGCCCCAGCATTTT	CASSQGNQPQHF	-	few	TRBV28	TRBJ1-5
TGTGCCAGCAGCCAAGCTCTAGCGGGCCTCACAGATACGCAGTATTTT	CASSQALAGLTDTQYF	TRBD2	-	TRBV14	TRBJ2-3
TGCAGTGCTAGAGGAAACTACAATGAGCAGTTCTTC	CSARGNYNEQFF	-	few	TRBV20-1	TRBJ2-1
TGTGCCAGCAGTGAGAGGGTTAACAATCAGCCCCAGCATTTT	CASSERVNNQPQHF	-	few	TRBV2	TRBJ1-5
TGTGCCAGCAGCTTAGACGGGCGGAGCACAGATACGCAGTATTTT	CASSLDGRSTDTQYF	-	-	TRBV11-2	TRBJ2-3
TGCAGTGCATCAGCGGGGGGGTACAATGAGCAGTTCTTC	CSASAGGYNEQFF	TRBD2	-	TRBV20-1	TRBJ2-1
TGTGCCAGCAGCCCTGGACTAGCGGGACCTTCTGCCGAGCAGTACTTC	CASSPGLAGPSAEQYF	TRBD2	few	TRBV7-2	TRBJ2-7
TGCGCCAGCACCTTGATCGTCGGCTCGAACACTGAAGCTTTCTTT	CASTLIVGSNTEAFF	-	-	TRBV5-1	TRBJ1-1
TGCGCCAGCAGCTTGGTGACAGGGGGCTATGGCTACACCTTC	CASSLVTGGYGYTF	TRBD1	few	TRBV5-1	TRBJ1-2
TGTGCCAGCAGGGGGGCGCACACTGAAGCTTTCTTT	CASRGAHTEAFF	-	few	TRBV27	TRBJ1-1
TGTGCCAGCAGTCTGGACCCGGGACTCACTTCCAATGAGCAGTTCTTC	CASSLDPGLTSNEQFF	-	-	TRBV2	TRBJ2-1
TGCGCCAGCAGCTTGAATTTGGGGACAGGGGTAAACAATGAGCAGTTCTTC	CASSLNLGTGVNNEQFF	TRBD1	few	TRBV5-1	TRBJ2-1
TGCAGTGCTAGGGAGGGGCCCTATAATTCACCCCTCCACTTT	CSAREGPYNSPLHF	-	few	TRBV20-1	TRBJ1-6
TGTGCCAGCAGCCCGGTAACTTATTACGGCTACACCTTC	CASSPVTYYGYTF	-	few	TRBV3-1	TRBJ1-2
TGCGCCAGCAGCCAAGACGCCGGGACAGGGCTTTATTCACCCCTCCACTTT	CASSQDAGTGLYSPLHF	TRBD1	few	TRBV4-1	TRBJ1-6
TGTGCCAGCTCACCAGCAATCCGGGCGAACACTGAAGCTTTCTTT	CASSPAIRANTEAFF	-	few	TRBV18	TRBJ1-1
TGTGCCAGCAGCAACGGGGGGAGAACAAGACAGGGTTTCCGCCGAGTCAATCAGCCCCAGCATTTT	CASSNGGRTRQGFRRVNQPQHF	-	-	TRBV21-1	TRBJ1-5
TGCAGCGTTGAGACCCCGGGGCCCGAGCAGTACTTC	CSVETPGPEQYF	-	few	TRBV29-1	TRBJ2-7
TGCGCCAGCAGCTTTACCACCGGGACTAGCTACGAGCAGTACTTC	CASSFTTGTSYEQYF	TRBD2	-	TRBV5-1	TRBJ2-7
TGTGCCAGCAGACCCTCCACCGGGACAGCTAGCAATCAGCCCCAGCATTTT	CASRPSTGTASNQPQHF	TRBD1	few	TRBV6-1	TRBJ1-5
TGTGCCAGCAGCTTGGAAACGGGGGATGGCTACACCTTC	CASSLETGDGYTF	-	-	TRBV7-9	TRBJ1-2
TGTGCCAGCAGTGAGGTCGGGACAGGGGGCCCACCCCTCCACTTT	CASSEVGTGGPPLHF	TRBD1	-	TRBV2	TRBJ1-6
TGTGCCACCAGCAGAGGAGAAGGGCAGGGGGCACAGCCCCAGCATTTT	CATSRGEGQGAQPQHF	TRBD1	-	TRBV15	TRBJ1-5
TGTGCCAGCAGCCAAAGCCCTAGCGGTTACAATGAGCAGTTCTTC	CASSQSPSGYNEQFF	TRBD2	-	TRBV3-1	TRBJ2-1
TGTGCCACCAGTGATTTGCAGCCAACAGGGGGGCTAGAGACCCAGTACTTC	CATSDLQPTGGLETQYF	TRBD1	few	TRBV24-1	TRBJ2-5
TGCAGTGCTAGATGGGGCGGGAGGGGCTACAATGAGCAGTTCTTC	CSARWGGRGYNEQFF	TRBD2	few	TRBV20-1	TRBJ2-1
TGTGCCAGCAGGCACGGGGGGGGACATTTCTCCTACAATGAGCAGTTCTTC	CASRHGGGHFSYNEQFF	TRBD2	-	TRBV6-1	TRBJ2-1
TGTGCCAGCACCTCGGACAGGGCGTACAATGAGCAGTTCTTC	CASTSDRAYNEQFF	TRBD1	-	TRBV6-1	TRBJ2-1
TGTGCCACCAGTGAAGGAGGGGACAGGGAAAACATTCAGTACTTC	CATSEGGDRENIQYF	TRBD1	many	TRBV24-1	TRBJ2-4
TGTGCCATCAGTGAACCTCTAGCGGGGTTAGATACGCAGTATTTT	CAISEPLAGLDTQYF	TRBD2	many	TRBV10-3	TRBJ2-3
TGTGCCAGCAGTGAATACCTTGCCCAGTTCTTC	CASSEYLAQFF	-	many	TRBV25-1	TRBJ2-1
TGTGCCACCAGCAGAGATTCGAGGAACACTGAAGCTTTCTTT	CATSRDSRNTEAFF	-	few	TRBV15	TRBJ1-1
TGTGCCAGCAGTTTACGGTGGCTAGCGGTCAATGAGCAGTTCTTC	CASSLRWLAVNEQFF	TRBD2	few	TRBV27	TRBJ2-1
TGTGCCAGCAGCTCCGATGCGGGGAAATACAATGAGCAGTTCTTC	CASSSDAGKYNEQFF	-	-	TRBV11-2	TRBJ2-1
TGCAGTGCTAGAGGAGAGGACGGGGAGCTGTTTTTT	CSARGEDGELFF	-	few	TRBV20-1	TRBJ2-2
TGTGCCAGCAGCTTAGATCCAGCAGATACGCAGTATTTT	CASSLDPADTQYF	-	many	TRBV11-2	TRBJ2-3